Sequencing of this T cell receptor beta chain was carried out in a study of blood T cell repertoires in COVID-19 (dated by TCRdb to the early 2020s). About the study as a whole: Samples from collaborators originated in the United States, Italy and Spain and spanned both the acute and convalescent phases of COVID-19. The material from the prospective study consisted of cDNA or gDNA derived from T cells, B-cell-depleted T cells, or PBMCs. The dataset comprised deeply sampled blood TCRbeta repertoires from subjects exposed to, actively infected with, or recovered from COVID-19. A freely available public database, intended as a resource for researchers studying the immune response to SARS-CoV-2, is where the repertoires were released. The samples were drawn from two sources: the first 160 participants of the ongoing ImmuneRACE study, and 1,000 to 1,500 subjects contributed by 6 global collaborators. Sample metadata almost always included a de-identified subject ID, COVID-19 status, age in years and sex. Where available, HLA class I and class II types were obtained from metadata supplied by the sample provider rather than from assay-based typing. Results and caveats for the whole study, not just this receptor: How much clinical and demographic metadata was included differed by source and by participant, and the metadata was provided uncurated.

TCRbeta CDR3 regions were amplified from genomic DNA by means of the immunoSEQ Assay, a bias-controlled multiplex PCR. From the authors' description of their analysis: The number of nucleated cells in each sample was estimated from the amplification of reference gene primers within the assay. Sequence reads were collapsed and filtered to measure the absolute abundance of every unique TCRbeta CDR3 rearrangement. For each sample, productive Simpson clonality was calculated as the square root of Simpson's diversity index over productive rearrangements. Here the immuneACCESS table is served through TCRdb, limited to in-frame sequences with V and J called. Missing clones are a known gap in these copies; in checked studies unresolved V genes cover under half, and the rest lacks a known reason. The DNA gave D and trimming, while V, J and clone size come from that table. The sample records about 25,000 clones, roughly 89% of which are singletons. The ten largest clones capture approximately 9% of the sample.

About this clone itself: Its antigen is unknown. Base quality data are lacking; no much larger clone is found one base away.

The CDR3 goes from the cysteine to the phenylalanine over 12 residues. Left in the record is the CDR3 DNA by itself, 36 bases read in frame from the first base. CDR1 KGHSH and CDR2 LQKENI are derived from the germline V gene. V was cut back by 5 bases and J by 3 bases, leaving a gap of 8 bases between them. Whole blood was collected in K2EDTA tubes by collaborating institutions according to the institutions' own protocols. For TCRbeta analysis, collaborators shipped samples in one of three forms: frozen whole blood, isolated PBMCs, or DNA extracted from either of those sample types. This TCR was recovered from a human donor with active COVID-19. The donor label of this sample is uncertain. The sequence links TRBV18 to TRBJ2-7; confidence is insufficient to name the D gene. The source material was peripheral blood. The bases are TGTGCCAGCTCAACCAACAGCTACGAGCAGTACTTC. Its protein product is CASSTNSYEQYF. The reference TRBV18 and TRBJ2-7 proteins fill in what lies around the CDR3, so the full variable domain reads NAGVMQNPRHLVRRRGQEARLRCSPMKGHSHVYWYRQLPEEGLKFMVYLQKENIIDESGMPKERFSAEFPKEGPSILRIQQVVRGDSAAYFCASSTNSYEQYFGPGTRLTVT.